These 28 T cell receptor beta chains were sequenced from one sample in a study of cytomegalovirus exposure and HLA in healthy donors. A multiplex PCR was run with 60 Vbeta primers and 13 Jbeta primers. Repertoires were generated with immunoSEQ multiplex PCR, while TCRdb's copy carries only in-frame clones and drops some. This table has 120,000 to 150,000 clones, around 75% appearing once. Input material: PBMCs. All receptors come from a woman in her thirties or forties in good health and CMV-seronegative.

The V and J genes are TRBV4-1 and TRBJ1-6; a weak D match, TRBD1 (6 bases). The CDR3 is 15 amino acids. Trimming removed 1 base at V and 9 bases at J, with 13 bases between. CDR1 and CDR2 (germline): MGHRA, YSYEKL. The CDR3 nucleotides are TGCGCCAGCAGCCAAGGGAACAGGGTGGGTTCACCCCTCCACTTT. It codes for CASSQGNRVGSPLHF.

Only a few counts were recorded for this clone. The chain carries TRBV6-1 and TRBJ1-5; D gene uncertain. Deletions cut 7 bases from V and 0 bases from J, with 10 bases between. The CDR3 is 14 amino acids. Looked up from germline, CDR1 is MNHNS and CDR2 is SASEGT. In nucleotides, the CDR3 is TGTGCCAGCATCATCACATATAGCAATCAGCCCCAGCATTTT. Its translation: CASIITYSNQPQHF.

The chain is built from TRBV5-1 and TRBJ2-3; D call uncertain. With 2 bases removed from V and 0 bases from J, the gap between germline ends came to 10 bases. This CDR3 is built from 15 residues. Germline V gives CDR1 SGHRS, CDR2 YFSETQ. This CDR3 is CASSFGKTSTDTQYF. The CDR3 DNA reads as TGCGCCAGCAGCTTCGGAAAGACTAGCACAGATACGCAGTATTTT. The variable domain in full, with the rest retrieved from reference TRBV5-1 and TRBJ2-3, is KAGVTQTPRYLIKTRGQQVTLSCSPISGHRSVSWYQQTPGQGLQFLFEYFSETQRNKGNFPGRFSGRQFSNSRSEMNVSTLELGDSALYLCASSFGKTSTDTQYFGPGTRLTVL.

The chain combines TRBV6-5 with TRBJ1-5; TRBD1 might be the D (6 bases). V dropped 8 bases and J dropped 0 bases, with 8 bases sitting between them. The CDR3 sequence is 13 residues long. Germline CDR1 is MNHEY and CDR2 is SVGAGI. The CDR3: CASQGHSNQPQHF. In nucleotides, the CDR3 is TGTGCCAGCCAGGGGCATAGCAATCAGCCCCAGCATTTT.

The V gene is TRBV14, the J gene TRBJ1-1, with D perhaps matching TRBD1 (5 bases). The CDR3 is 13 amino acids. The V gene's germline CDR1 is SGHDN and CDR2 FVKESK. V lost 1 base to trimming and J lost 7 bases, with 10 bases between them. CDR3 protein: CASSQVTGYEAFF. CDR3 DNA sequence: TGTGCCAGCAGCCAAGTAACAGGCTATGAAGCTTTCTTT.

This clone was seen only a few times. The chain carries TRBV5-6 and TRBJ2-7; no clear D gene. The CDR3 has 14 residues. The germline V gene encodes CDR1 SGHDT and CDR2 YYEEEE. Trimming took off 0 bases at V and 2 bases at J, with 9 bases between the two ends. For the CDR3, the DNA is TGTGCCAGCAGCTTGGCGTTGTCCCCCTACGAGCAGTACTTC. This gives the protein CASSLALSPYEQYF.

The V gene is TRBV13, the J gene TRBJ2-5, with 9 bases lining up with TRBD2. The J call could be wrong; TRBJ2-7 is a better fit for the DNA end. Per the germline V gene, CDR1 is PRHDT and CDR2 is FYEKMQ (reference sequence). CDR3 length: 16 residues. This CDR3 is CASSLETSGITYEQYF. CDR3 DNA: TGTGCCAGCAGCTTAGAGACTAGCGGAATAACCTACGAGCAGTACTTC.

V usage is TRBV23-1 and J usage is TRBJ2-5, with 11 bases lining up with TRBD2. TRBV23-1 is sorted into the ORF group, with uncertain function. The CDR3 extends over 16 amino acids. With 0 bases clipped from V and 7 bases from J, the junction kept 7 bases outside the gene matches. CDR3 amino acids: CASSQSPSGGIATQYF. The CDR3 nucleotides are TGCGCCAGCAGTCAATCTCCTAGCGGGGGGATTGCGACCCAGTACTTC.

This clone was detected only once. V and J are TRBV2 and TRBJ1-2; D perhaps matches TRBD1 (5 bases). This CDR3 region has 17 residues. CDR1 SNHLY and CDR2 FYNNEI come from the germline V gene. V gave up 6 bases and J gave up 0 bases, with 20 bases separating them. CDR3 nucleotide sequence: TGTGCCAGCAGGGAGACATGGGGCAAGGGAACTAACTATGGCTACACCTTC. Translating it yields CASRETWGKGTNYGYTF.

This clone was counted once. This sequence joins TRBV9 and TRBJ2-4, with TRBD2 matching 10 bases. After removal of 0 bases from V and 8 bases from J, the junction contained 2 bases not matched to a gene. Germline values: CDR1 SGDLS, CDR2 YYNGEE. This CDR3 spans 14 amino acids. The CDR3 DNA is TGTGCCAGCAGCGTAGGACTAGCGGGTTACATTCAGTACTTC. Amino acids: CASSVGLAGYIQYF.

This clone has a handful of counts. This sequence joins TRBV27 and TRBJ1-5; TRBD1 agrees at 7 bases. This CDR3 has 15 residues. Per germline, CDR1 MNHEY and CDR2 SMNVEV (reference sequence). The trim removed 3 bases at V and 4 bases at J, leaving 6 bases unmatched. The CDR3 loop is CASSLVTGPNQPQHF. The CDR3 DNA reads TGTGCCAGCAGTTTGGTGACAGGGCCTAATCAGCCCCAGCATTTT.

This clone was recorded only once. V is TRBV7-8 and J is TRBJ2-3; a weak D match, TRBD1 (7 bases). Germline-derived CDR1 and CDR2 are SGHVS and FQNEAQ. The CDR3 is 16 residues long. V was trimmed by 4 bases and J by 0 bases, leaving 14 bases between them. The CDR3 spells CASSSWQGGSTDTQYF. Written as DNA, the CDR3 is TGTGCCAGCAGCTCCTGGCAGGGGGGAAGCACAGATACGCAGTATTTT.

The chain links TRBV10-3 to TRBJ2-5, with TRBD2 identical over 8 bases. CDR3 length: 13 amino acids. Germline CDR1 reads ENHRY; CDR2 reads SYGVKD. With V trimmed by 8 bases and J by 1 base, 3 bases remained unmatched. Written as DNA, the CDR3 is TGTGCCATCTCCGGGACTAGCCAAGAGACCCAGTACTTC. Translation gives CAISGTSQETQYF.

In its sample, this clone was seen once. This chain joins TRBV9 and TRBJ2-7; 9 nucleotides match TRBD1. With 0 bases clipped from V and 0 bases from J, the junction kept 1 base outside the gene matches. The CDR3 spans 15 residues. Germline CDR1 reads SGDLS; CDR2 reads YYNGEE. CDR3: CASSVAGQGSYEQYF. CDR3 nucleotides: TGTGCCAGCAGCGTAGCGGGACAGGGCTCCTACGAGCAGTACTTC.

This clone was counted once. The chain combines TRBV5-5 with TRBJ2-7; D possibly corresponds to TRBD1 (5 bases). The germline V gene has CDR1 SGHKS and CDR2 YYEKEE (reference sequence). This CDR3 is built from 14 residues. Deletions cut 0 bases from V and 7 bases from J, with 14 bases between. The CDR3 DNA reads as TGTGCCAGCAGCTTGGGGGGCGGCCCAGGGGAGCAGTACTTC. It codes for CASSLGGGPGEQYF.

Turning to this clone: An end of the junction does not agree with germline; a read error may underlie this. Additional DNA sequences in this sample encode the identical CDR3. The rearrangement links TRBV6-5 to TRBJ1-2; tentatively, D is TRBD1 (5 bases). This CDR3 has 15 amino acids. Germline CDR1 and CDR2: MNHEY and SVGAGI. DNA for the CDR3: TGTGCCAGCAGCTACTCGAGACAGTCTAACTATGGCTACACCTTC. This translates into CASSYSRQSNYGYTF.

The chain recombines TRBV10-3 with TRBJ2-1; perhaps TRBD2 as D (6 bases). There are 16 residues in the CDR3. V gave up 6 bases and J gave up 7 bases, with 22 bases separating them. The V gene's germline CDR1 is ENHRY and CDR2 SYGVKD. The CDR3 region is CAIRVGPLGGGNEQFF. The CDR3 bases are TGTGCCATCAGGGTGGGGCCCCTAGGAGGAGGGAATGAGCAGTTCTTC.

The V gene is TRBV27, the J gene TRBJ1-5; a weak D match, TRBD1 (6 bases). There are 15 residues in the CDR3. The V end lost 4 bases, the J end lost 1 base, and 11 bases lay between the germline ends. The germline gives CDR1 MNHEY, CDR2 SMNVEV (reference sequence). The CDR3 sequence is CASSSSDRSNQPQHF. CDR3 DNA sequence: TGTGCCAGCAGTTCCTCCGACAGGAGCAATCAGCCCCAGCATTTT.

DNA of the CDR3: TGTGCCAGCAGTTTAGGGAACGACAGGGGGAACACCGGGGAGCTGTTTTTT. Protein sequence: CASSLGNDRGNTGELFF. V gene TRBV27 combines with J gene TRBJ2-2, with 8 bases lining up with TRBD1. V lost 2 bases, J lost 1 base, and 6 bases stayed unmatched. Per the germline V gene, CDR1 is MNHEY and CDR2 is SMNVEV (reference sequence). This CDR3 region has 17 residues.

The sample holds a few counts of this clone. The chain carries TRBV7-7 and TRBJ2-3; 7 bases line up with TRBD1. V lost 5 bases, J lost 3 bases, and 5 bases stayed unmatched. The CDR3 is 14 residues long. Germline V gives CDR1 SSHAT, CDR2 FNYEAQ (reference sequence). In DNA, the CDR3 is TGTGCCAGCAGCCGACAGGGACCGACAGATACGCAGTATTTT. Translation: CASSRQGPTDTQYF.

This chain uses TRBV2 with TRBJ2-1; the D gene is possibly TRBD2 (6 bases). Germline V lookup: CDR1 SNHLY, CDR2 FYNNEI. This CDR3 contains 13 residues. The ends were cut back, 6 bases at V and 9 bases at J, with 15 bases in the middle. This chain's CDR3 is CASSRDSGGEQFF. CDR3 DNA: TGTGCCAGCAGCCGGGACTCCGGGGGTGAGCAGTTCTTC.

As regards this clone: The same CDR3 is also encoded by other DNA sequences in this sample. The chain recombines TRBV6-6 with TRBJ2-5; D possibly corresponds to TRBD1 (6 bases). Trimming took 2 bases from V and 3 from J, leaving 10 bases between them. The CDR3 is made up of 14 amino acids. Per germline, CDR1 MNHNY and CDR2 SVGAGI (reference sequence). CDR3 coding DNA: TGTGCCAGCAGTTACCGGGACACAAAAGAGACCCAGTACTTC. This translates into CASSYRDTKETQYF.

V usage is TRBV15 and J usage is TRBJ2-7, with 8 bases identical to TRBD2. The CDR3 has 16 residues. Germline V CDR1 and CDR2: LNHNV, YYDKDF (reference sequence). J was trimmed by 4 bases and V by 0 bases; bases with no gene match: 8. This CDR3 reads CATSRDLGGTSYEQYF. CDR3 sequence (DNA): TGTGCCACCAGCAGAGATCTCGGGGGGACTAGTTACGAGCAGTACTTC.

V and J are TRBV28 and TRBJ1-6; TRBD1 agrees at 7 bases. This CDR3 is built from 16 residues. Per the germline V gene, CDR1 is MDHEN and CDR2 is SYDVKM. V lost 5 bases to trimming and J lost 1 base; unmatched junction nucleotides: 5. The CDR3 DNA reads TGTGCCAGCAGTGGGGACAGCCTGTCCTATAATTCACCCCTCCACTTT. It encodes CASSGDSLSYNSPLHF.

The gene calls are TRBV2 and TRBJ2-1; D perhaps matches TRBD2 (5 bases). CDR3 length equals 17 residues. V was shortened by 8 bases and J by 2 bases, with 22 bases between the two germline ends. CDR1 and CDR2 (germline): SNHLY, FYNNEI. The CDR3 here is CASGIGGSTVAYNEQFF. The CDR3 region has the DNA TGTGCCAGCGGTATCGGAGGTAGTACAGTCGCCTACAATGAGCAGTTCTTC.

The J gene is TRBJ1-5, the V gene TRBV7-9; D is unresolved. Germline V gene sequence: CDR1 SEHNR, CDR2 FQNEAQ (reference sequence). CDR3 length: 15 amino acids. Trimming pared 6 bases from V and 8 bases from J, leaving 20 bases between. The DNA for the CDR3 is TGTGCCAGCAGTTCGGCGGGTGAGGGTATAGAGCCCCAGCATTTT. Its translation is CASSSAGEGIEPQHF.

This clone was counted a few times. The chain joins TRBV7-6 to TRBJ2-1; a possible D gene is TRBD2 (6 bases). Trimming left V 1 base short and J 7 bases short, with 17 bases between. The CDR3 is 16 amino acids. The V gene's germline CDR1 is SGHVS and CDR2 FNYEAQ. CDR3 amino acids: CASSLGGGTTMNEQFF. In DNA form, the CDR3 reads TGTGCCAGCAGCTTAGGTGGGGGGACGACAATGAATGAGCAGTTCTTC.

Here the CDR3 reads CASSPMTGGINQPQHF. CDR3 nucleotides: TGTGCCAGCAGCCCCATGACAGGGGGCATCAATCAGCCCCAGCATTTT. The rearrangement joins TRBV7-6 to TRBJ1-5, with 10 bases lining up with TRBD1. The CDR3 covers 16 residues. J gave up 3 bases and V 5 bases, and 7 bases lay outside the gene matches. Per germline, CDR1 SGHVS and CDR2 FNYEAQ.